This record covers a single T cell receptor beta chain. The antigen it binds to is not known. Base qualities are not at hand, and no much larger clone is one base apart. The immunoSEQ Assay, a bias-controlled multiplex PCR, was used to amplify TCRbeta CDR3 regions from genomic DNA. The original methods were these. The number of nucleated cells in each sample was estimated by amplification of reference gene primers within the assay. Sequence reads were collapsed and filtered to measure the absolute abundance of every unique TCRbeta CDR3 rearrangement. For each sample, productive Simpson clonality was calculated as the square root of Simpson's diversity index over productive rearrangements. The source is immuneACCESS, and TCRdb retained only in-frame sequences with V and J called. Part of the clones is not carried over; for the studies checked, unresolved V genes explain less than half of this, and the remainder is unexplained. V, J and clone size were drawn from that table, and D and trimming were deduced from the DNA. The sample yields 180,000 or so clones; about 75% were counted once. Together, the top ten hold roughly 8.6% of the sample.

The collaborating institutions used their own protocols to collect whole blood in K2EDTA tubes. For TCRbeta analysis, collaborators shipped samples as frozen whole blood, isolated PBMCs, or DNA extracted from either of those sample types. These data come from a study of blood T cell repertoires in COVID-19 (dated by TCRdb to about 2020). A note on the overall study: The collaborator samples originated in the United States, Italy and Spain and spanned the acute and convalescent phases of COVID-19. The material from the prospective study consisted of cDNA or gDNA derived from T cells, B-cell-depleted T cells, or PBMCs. The dataset comprised deeply sampled blood TCRbeta repertoires from subjects exposed to, actively infected with, or recovered from COVID-19. The repertoires were released in a freely available public database intended as a resource for research on the immune response to SARS-CoV-2. The samples were drawn from two sources: the first 160 participants of the ongoing ImmuneRACE study, and about 1,300 subjects contributed by 6 global collaborators. Sample metadata almost always included a de-identified subject ID, COVID-19 status, age in years and sex. HLA class I and class II types, where available, came from metadata supplied by the sample provider rather than from assay-based typing. Overall results and qualifications from the work: The amount of clinical and demographic metadata varied by source and participant and was provided uncurated.

Taken from cysteine to phenylalanine, the CDR3 has 15 residues. Just the 45-base CDR3 DNA is kept, in frame starting at base 1. According to the germline V gene, CDR1 reads MNHNS and CDR2 reads SASEGT. The junction shows trimming of 3 bases on V and 2 bases on J, plus 13 bases between the germline ends. What was sequenced was peripheral blood. The clonotype originates from a woman in her forties or fifties with active or convalescent COVID-19. The chain is assembled from TRBV6-1 and TRBJ2-5, with TRBD1 as a weak D call on 5 bases. In nucleotides, the sequence is TGTGCCAGCAGTGAGGGGTGGGGCAGACAAGAGACCCAGTACTTC. It encodes CASSEGWGRQETQYF.